This T cell receptor beta chain is drawn from a study of tumor and adjacent non-tumor tissue in lung cancer. Study context: Patients were aged roughly 30 to 76, fewer than twelve men and 5 women, stage I to III. Samples averaged about 4.17 million productive TCRbeta reads each.

RNA was extracted from bulk tissue without any cell sorting. Distant lung tissue was collected more than 3 cm away from the tumor edge. Germline V gene sequence: CDR1 DFQATT, CDR2 SNEGSKA (reference sequence). The CDR3 contains 16 residues. Three rounds of nested PCR, following a modified ARM-PCR protocol, produced the TCRbeta library. TCRdb recomputed calls from the multiplex PCR reads with MiXCR, one row per CDR3 protein. The sample records over 80,000 distinct CDR3 sequences, about 80% being singletons. Regarding this clonotype: The junction does not match germline at one end; this may be a read error.

The sample taken for sequencing was distant non-tumor lung tissue. The sequence was collected from a man in his sixties with small cell lung cancer. The chain combines TRBV20-1 with TRBJ2-1, with 8 bases fitting TRBD1. The CDR3 DNA reads as TGCAGTGTTAGAGGACAGGGCCAAAGCTCCTACGATGAGCAGTTCTTC. Translation: CSVRGQGQSSYDEQFF.